This T cell receptor beta chain derives from a study of T cell repertoires in cytomegalovirus infection. Turning to the study itself: Signatures in public TCR beta sequences pointed to both CMV infection and matching HLA type.

The V end was cut by 2 bases, the J end by 6 bases, with 10 bases between. CDR3 size: 14 residues. Germline loops: CDR1 MNHEY, CDR2 SVGAGI. This clonotype turned up a few times. The antigen remains undetermined. A single record per CDR3 protein comes from TCRdb applying MiXCR to the reads. The repertoire holds around 71,000 distinct CDR3 sequences, with about 37% as singletons. Study results and limitations: Pooled public TCR beta family frequency picked out CMV carriers with the relevant HLA.

This material consisted of CD8+ T cells from cultured PBMCs, taken from culture after CMV antigen stimulation. The V call is TRBV6-5, the J call TRBJ2-2; D unresolved. This sequence originates from a human donor in good health (CMV status not recorded). Some clones in this sample may be carry-over from other donors' samples. The DNA for the CDR3 is TGTGCCAGCAGTTACGACCTCGGAGCCGGGGAGCTGTTTTTT. It yields the protein CASSYDLGAGELFF.